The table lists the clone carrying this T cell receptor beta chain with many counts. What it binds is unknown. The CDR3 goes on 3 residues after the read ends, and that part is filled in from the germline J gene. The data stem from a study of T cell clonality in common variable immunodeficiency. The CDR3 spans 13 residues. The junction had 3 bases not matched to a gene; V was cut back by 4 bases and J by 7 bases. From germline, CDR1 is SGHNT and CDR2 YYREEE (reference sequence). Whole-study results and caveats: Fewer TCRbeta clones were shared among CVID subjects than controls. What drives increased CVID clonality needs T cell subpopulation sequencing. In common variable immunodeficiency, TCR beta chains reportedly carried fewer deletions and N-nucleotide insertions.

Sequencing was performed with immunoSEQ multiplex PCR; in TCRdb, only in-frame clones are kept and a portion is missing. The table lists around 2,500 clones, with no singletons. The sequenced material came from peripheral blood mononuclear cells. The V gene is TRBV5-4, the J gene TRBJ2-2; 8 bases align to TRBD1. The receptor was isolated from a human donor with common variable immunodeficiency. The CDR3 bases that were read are TGTGCCAGCAGCCTGGACAGGGTCGGGGAG. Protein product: CASSLDRVGE. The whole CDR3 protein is CASSLDRVGELFF.